Listed below are T cell receptor beta chains from one sample, sequenced in a study of beta chain features in type 1 diabetes. Profiling relied on immunoSEQ multiplex PCR, and the TCRdb table lists in-frame clones only, not all of them. The sample lists about 140,000 clones, around 7% occurring once. Sequencing was carried out using central memory CD4+ T cells from blood. Receptor source: a woman aged 25 to 39 in good health. CDR3s leave out the opening cysteine and the closing phenylalanine or tryptophan.

V | CDR3
TRBV6-1 | ASSGGGATDTQY
TRBV4-3 | ASSQRQGANTGELF
TRBV30 | AWSGDKGTSNQPQH
TRBV5-4 | ASSPVGGQVQETQY
TRBV7-2 | ASSLTGSGSNEQF
TRBV4-3 | ASSQRTGMAYEQY
TRBV5-4 | ASSYELAGESLEQF
TRBV18 | ASSPNSGSAGELF
TRBV9 | ASSAGQVNTGELF
TRBV9 | ASSVEARGETQY
TRBV4-3 | ASSQDGGGAGANVLT